The 32 T cell receptor beta chains presented below share a single source sample, sequenced in a study of cytomegalovirus exposure and HLA in healthy donors. The PCR made use of 60 Vbeta and 13 Jbeta primers. Profiling relied on immunoSEQ multiplex PCR, and the TCRdb table lists in-frame clones only, not all of them. In the table there are some 150,000 clones, around 69% of which are singletons. The sequencing sample was made of PBMCs. These receptors were collected from a woman aged 30 to 39 in good health and CMV-seronegative.

The chain carries TRBV7-6 and TRBJ1-6, with TRBD1 matching 9 bases. This CDR3 is 14 amino acids long. J lost 10 bases, V lost 4 bases, and 5 bases had no gene match. Germline CDR1 is SGHVS and CDR2 is FNYEAQ. The CDR3 DNA reads TGTGCCAGCAGCTCGGGACAGGGTACCTCACCCCTCCACTTT. Its translation is CASSSGQGTSPLHF.

The V gene is TRBV6-5, the J gene TRBJ2-3; 10 nucleotides agree with TRBD1. CDR1 and CDR2 from the germline V gene are MNHEY and SVGAGI. The CDR3 totals 13 residues. Germline trimming cut 5 bases from V and 4 bases from J; bases unmatched to any gene: 0. The CDR3 spells CASSGQGADTQYF. CDR3 DNA: TGTGCCAGCAGTGGACAGGGGGCAGATACGCAGTATTTT.

The chain carries TRBV21-1 and TRBJ2-5; the table's D call of TRBD1 was not tested on the DNA. TRBV21-1 is classified as a pseudogene. This CDR3 has 14 amino acids. The CDR3 nucleotides read TGTGCCAGCAGCTCGACAGGGGTACTGGAGACCCAGTACTTC. Protein sequence: CASSSTGVLETQYF.

This CDR3 is CASRHGLASYNEQFF. CDR3 DNA sequence: TGTGCCAGCAGACACGGACTAGCATCCTACAATGAGCAGTTCTTC. The chain recombines TRBV27 with TRBJ2-1, with 8 bases aligning to TRBD2. V shed 6 bases and J 1 base; nucleotides not matched to a gene: 5. This CDR3 has 15 residues. Germline loops: CDR1 MNHEY, CDR2 SMNVEV (reference sequence).

The gene calls are TRBV6-5 and TRBJ1-1; D uncertain. The V end lost 5 bases, the J end lost 2 bases, and 12 bases lay between the germline ends. Germline values: CDR1 MNHEY, CDR2 SVGAGI. This CDR3 comprises 14 residues. This CDR3 reads CASSLEAGNTEAFF. The CDR3 coding sequence is TGTGCCAGCAGTCTAGAAGCTGGCAACACTGAAGCTTTCTTT.

Notes on this clone: At the DNA level, this CDR3 is encoded by other sequences in the same sample as well. The CDR3 DNA is TGTGCCAGCAGGAGGACCGGGGAGCTGTTTTTT. It codes for CASRRTGELFF. The chain joins TRBV27 to TRBJ2-2; no clear D gene. Germline V gene lookup returns CDR1 MNHEY and CDR2 SMNVEV (reference sequence). The CDR3 spans 11 residues. With 6 bases removed from V and 5 bases from J, the gap between germline ends came to 4 bases.

This clone was counted only a few times. The genes are TRBV18 and TRBJ1-4; tentatively, D is TRBD1 (6 bases). The CDR3 runs to 15 residues. Germline V CDR1 and CDR2: KGHSH, LQKENI. V was pared by 3 bases and J by 3 bases, with 11 bases between. The DNA for the CDR3 is TGTGCCAGCTCACCGTCGACAGGAGCTAATGAAAAACTGTTTTTT. Its translation is CASSPSTGANEKLFF.

This clone was seen a few times. The CDR3 region has the DNA TGCGCCAGCAGCTTTAGGCAAGGACAGGGGGCGTATGGCTACACCTTC. It specifies CASSFRQGQGAYGYTF. This chain links TRBV5-1 with TRBJ1-2; 11 nucleotides match TRBD1. The CDR3 contains 16 residues. The J segment lost 5 bases and the V segment lost 2 bases, leaving 8 bases of the junction unmatched. In germline, CDR1 is SGHRS, CDR2 YFSETQ.

The chain recombines TRBV18 with TRBJ2-7, with TRBD2 as a possible D gene (6 bases). The germline V gene encodes CDR1 KGHSH and CDR2 LQKENI. The V end lost 6 bases, the J end lost 4 bases, and 13 bases lay between the germline ends. The CDR3 has 13 amino acids. The CDR3 DNA reads TGTGCCAGCTCCGTACTGGAGGGATACGAGCAGTACTTC. It encodes CASSVLEGYEQYF.

V and J are TRBV6-6 and TRBJ2-7; D gene unclear. The CDR3 runs to 14 residues. The germline gives CDR1 MNHNY, CDR2 SVGAGI (reference sequence). The V end was cut by 5 bases, the J end by 3 bases, with 14 bases between. In DNA, the CDR3 is TGTGCCAGCAGTCCGACACGCTCCTACTACGAGCAGTACTTC. Translation: CASSPTRSYYEQYF.

The chain couples TRBV10-2 to TRBJ2-7; possibly TRBD1 for D (6 bases). This CDR3 spans 14 amino acids. V was shortened by 2 bases and J by 3 bases, with 11 bases between the two germline ends. Germline values: CDR1 WSHSY, CDR2 SAAADI. This chain's CDR3 is CASSEDQGYYEQYF. In nucleotides, the CDR3 is TGCGCCAGCAGTGAGGATCAGGGGTACTACGAGCAGTACTTC.

The chain employs TRBV4-1 and TRBJ1-1, with D maybe TRBD1 (5 bases). V was cut by 7 bases and J by 8 bases, with 20 bases left in between. Germline V gene data show CDR1 as MGHRA and CDR2 as YSYEKL. This CDR3 contains 14 residues. Written as DNA, the CDR3 is TGCGCCAGCATCGGAGGGAAGGGACGGTTAGAAGCTTTCTTT. Translating gives CASIGGKGRLEAFF.

As regards this clone: The sample contains more than one DNA sequence encoding this CDR3. V usage is TRBV5-4 and J usage is TRBJ1-6, with D maybe TRBD1 (5 bases). The germline V and J ends were trimmed by 0 bases and 10 bases, with 17 bases remaining between them. The CDR3 has 16 amino acids. Per germline, CDR1 SGHNT and CDR2 YYREEE (reference sequence). This CDR3 is CASSLVQGPWGSPLHF. The DNA for the CDR3 is TGTGCCAGCAGCTTGGTTCAGGGCCCCTGGGGCTCACCCCTCCACTTT. Complete variable domain (other parts from reference TRBV5-4 and TRBJ1-6): ETGVTQSPTHLIKTRGQQVTLRCSSQSGHNTVSWYQQALGQGPQFIFQYYREEENGRGNFPPRFSGLQFPNYSSELNVNALELDDSALYLCASSLVQGPWGSPLHFGNGTRLTVT.

The chain is built from TRBV2 and TRBJ2-1; maybe TRBD2 (5 bases). Germline CDR1 is SNHLY and CDR2 is FYNNEI. This CDR3 is built from 13 residues. Deletions cut 5 bases from V and 8 bases from J, with 13 bases between. The CDR3 here is CASSRTDGDEQFF. CDR3 sequence (DNA): TGTGCCAGCAGTCGAACCGACGGGGATGAGCAGTTCTTC.

The V call is TRBV7-2, the J call TRBJ2-7; 7 bases line up with TRBD1. CDR1 and CDR2 from the germline V gene are SGHTA and FQGNSA. V dropped 5 bases and J dropped 3; count of bases not matched to a gene: 16. CDR3 size: 17 residues. CDR3 in DNA: TGTGCCAGCAGCCAGCCCCGTCGGGGACAGATAAACTACGAGCAGTACTTC. Translation gives CASSQPRRGQINYEQYF. The complete variable domain, with remaining parts taken from reference TRBV7-2 and TRBJ2-7, reads GAGVSQSPSNKVTEKGKDVELRCDPISGHTALYWYRQSLGQGLEFLIYFQGNSAPDKSGLPSDRFSAERTGGSVSTLTIQRTQQEDSAVYLCASSQPRRGQINYEQYFGPGTRLTVT.

The chain carries TRBV18 and TRBJ2-2, with a tentative D call TRBD1 (5 bases). V shed 3 bases and J shed 1 base, with 6 bases lying between them. CDR1 is KGHSH and CDR2 is LQKENI in the germline V gene. There are 14 residues in the CDR3. The chain's CDR3 is CASSPQGNTGELFF. In DNA form, the CDR3 reads TGTGCCAGCTCACCTCAGGGGAACACCGGGGAGCTGTTTTTT.

This chain joins TRBV2 and TRBJ2-5; 7 positions match TRBD1. The DNA matches TRBJ2-7 better at its end, which makes the J call doubtful. CDR1 SNHLY and CDR2 FYNNEI come from the germline V gene. The CDR3 is made up of 12 amino acids. The DNA for the CDR3 is TGTGCCAGCAACAGGGGAGCCTACGAGCAGTACTTC. As protein: CASNRGAYEQYF.

This chain uses TRBV5-6 with TRBJ2-1, with 8 bases matching TRBD1. Germline CDR1 SGHDT, CDR2 YYEEEE. CDR3 length: 14 residues. V was pared by 2 bases and J by 7 bases, with 5 bases of the junction left unmatched. CDR3 residues: CASSFTGGRNEQFF. Written as DNA, the CDR3 is TGTGCCAGCAGCTTCACAGGGGGTCGGAATGAGCAGTTCTTC.

This rearrangement joins TRBV30 to TRBJ2-5; the D is unclear. The CDR3 length is 18 residues. The germline V and J ends were trimmed by 1 base and 9 bases, with 30 bases remaining between them. Germline V lookup: CDR1 GTSNPN, CDR2 SVGIG (reference sequence). CDR3 region: CAWSAERETFTPKRPQYF. The CDR3 DNA reads as TGTGCCTGGAGTGCAGAAAGAGAGACTTTTACACCCAAGAGACCCCAGTACTTC.

The chain recombines TRBV14 with TRBJ1-2; TRBD1 aligns across 8 bases. This CDR3 region has 18 residues. Germline loops: CDR1 SGHDN, CDR2 FVKESK. Trimming took 2 bases from V and 3 from J; bases not matched to a gene: 14. The CDR3 nucleotides are TGTGCCAGCAGCCAACCCGAGGTGGAGGACAGGGTATACTATGGCTACACCTTC. It specifies CASSQPEVEDRVYYGYTF.

This clone was seen only a few times. This rearrangement joins TRBV5-6 to TRBJ2-7, with D maybe TRBD1 (6 bases). The CDR3 runs to 15 residues. V was shortened by 6 bases and J by 2 bases, with 18 bases between the two germline ends. CDR1 and CDR2 (germline): SGHDT, YYEEEE. In DNA, the CDR3 is TGTGCCAGCACCCTGGTGGGGGCAGGAACCTACGAGCAGTACTTC. This codes for CASTLVGAGTYEQYF.

This rearrangement joins TRBV9 to TRBJ2-5; D may be TRBD2 (6 bases). This CDR3 has 13 residues. Germline lookup yields CDR1 SGDLS and CDR2 YYNGEE. Trimming stripped 4 bases from V and 3 bases from J, with 10 bases between. The CDR3: CASSLRLEETQYF. The CDR3 nucleotides are TGTGCCAGCAGCCTAAGACTAGAAGAGACCCAGTACTTC.

This chain joins TRBV2 and TRBJ2-3, with 9 bases aligning to TRBD1. This CDR3 region has 15 residues. The V segment lost 6 bases and the J segment 4 bases; nucleotides outside the gene matches: 8. Germline V gene lookup returns CDR1 SNHLY and CDR2 FYNNEI. This chain's CDR3 is CASSALQGAPDTQYF. The CDR3 DNA is TGTGCCAGCAGCGCACTACAGGGGGCCCCAGATACGCAGTATTTT.

The CDR3 sequence is CASQKSYNSPLHF. The DNA of the CDR3 is TGTGCCAGTCAAAAGAGTTATAATTCACCCCTCCACTTT. This rearrangement joins TRBV7-9 to TRBJ1-6; D unresolved. The CDR3 is 13 residues long. Germline V gene sequence: CDR1 SEHNR, CDR2 FQNEAQ (reference sequence). V shed 9 bases and J shed 4 bases, with 10 bases lying between them.

The chain uses TRBV7-9 and TRBJ2-1; 11 bases fit TRBD2. Trimming cost V 1 base and J 4 bases; bases outside gene matches: 12. Germline CDR1 reads SEHNR; CDR2 reads FQNEAQ (reference sequence). The CDR3 has 19 residues. The CDR3 DNA reads TGTGCCAGCAGCTTAGTTTGGGGTTTGGGGACTAGCGGTTACAATGAGCAGTTCTTC. This sequence encodes CASSLVWGLGTSGYNEQFF.

The chain recombines TRBV28 with TRBJ2-1; TRBD2 matches at 8 bases. Germline CDR1 MDHEN, CDR2 SYDVKM. V was clipped by 4 bases and J by 7 bases; unmatched bases: 6. CDR3 length equals 14 residues. In DNA, the CDR3 is TGTGCCAGCAGTTCTCCGGGACTAGGGAATGAGCAGTTCTTC. Encoded protein: CASSSPGLGNEQFF.

This sequence joins TRBV7-6 and TRBJ1-3; D not resolved. Looked up from germline, CDR1 is SGHVS and CDR2 is FNYEAQ. V was cut by 6 bases and J by 0 bases, with 12 bases left in between. CDR3 length equals 15 residues. DNA for the CDR3: TGTGCCAGCAGTTATACCAGAAACTCTGGAAACACCATATATTTT. Its protein is CASSYTRNSGNTIYF.

The chain joins TRBV20-1 to TRBJ1-2; D is ambiguous. CDR1 and CDR2 from the germline V gene are DFQATT and SNEGSKA (reference sequence). Between the trimmed V and J ends, which lost 6 bases and 8 bases, there was a span of 7 bases. The CDR3 is 9 residues long. CDR3 in DNA: TGCAGTGCACGCGCGGGCTACACCTTC. Protein product: CSARAGYTF.

This clone was counted between two and nine times. The rearrangement joins TRBV30 to TRBJ2-1; TRBD1 aligns across 7 bases. Germline V gene lookup returns CDR1 GTSNPN and CDR2 SVGIG (reference sequence). J gave up 4 bases and V 5 bases, and 2 bases lay outside the gene matches. The CDR3 sequence is 12 residues long. The CDR3 sequence: CAWRTGYNEQFF. CDR3 nucleotide sequence: TGTGCCTGGCGGACAGGTTACAATGAGCAGTTCTTC.

This clone showed up just a few times. J is TRBJ1-6 and V is TRBV7-9; D not certain. The CDR3 has 15 amino acids. V was pared by 5 bases and J by 5 bases, with 13 bases between. Germline loops: CDR1 SEHNR, CDR2 FQNEAQ (reference sequence). The CDR3 coding sequence is TGTGCCAGCAGCCCCCCGGGTAGGAATAATTCACCCCTCCACTTT. This gives the protein CASSPPGRNNSPLHF.

CDR3 residues: CATQGAYYGYTF. CDR3 in DNA: TGTGCCACGCAGGGGGCCTACTATGGCTACACCTTC. The chain employs TRBV28 and TRBJ1-2; 8 bases line up with TRBD1. The CDR3 loop spans 12 amino acids. V shed 10 bases and J 3 bases; nucleotides not matched to a gene: 4. The germline V gene encodes CDR1 MDHEN and CDR2 SYDVKM.

The DNA for the CDR3 is TGTGCCAGCTCACAAAGTCAGGGACTAGAGGTAGGCAATGAGCAGTTCTTC. Translated: CASSQSQGLEVGNEQFF. V and J are TRBV18 and TRBJ2-1; TRBD2 matches at 8 bases. The CDR3 spans 17 residues. V gave up 4 bases and J gave up 6 bases; unmatched junction bases: 14. Germline CDR1 KGHSH, CDR2 LQKENI.